This T cell receptor beta chain was recovered during a study of blood T cell repertoires in COVID-19 (TCRdb year 2020). With respect to the entire study: Samples from collaborators originated in the United States, Italy and Spain and spanned both the acute and convalescent phases of COVID-19. Where HLA class I and class II types were available, the types were taken from metadata supplied by the sample provider, not from assay-based typing. The samples were drawn from the first 160 participants of the ongoing ImmuneRACE study and from 950 to 1,500 subjects provided by 6 global collaborators. The repertoires were released in a freely available public database intended as a resource for research on the immune response to SARS-CoV-2. Sample metadata almost always included a de-identified subject ID, COVID-19 status, age in years and sex. Subjects who had been exposed to COVID-19, were actively infected with it, or had recovered from it provided the deeply sampled blood TCRbeta repertoires that made up the dataset. The prospective study material was composed of cDNA or gDNA derived from T cells, B-cell-depleted T cells, or PBMCs. Here is what the overall study found, with its caveats: Clinical and demographic metadata were provided uncurated, with the amount varying by source and participant.

The immunoSEQ Assay, a bias-controlled multiplex PCR, was used to amplify TCRbeta CDR3 regions from genomic DNA. The authors' analysis ran thus. The number of nucleated cells in each sample was estimated by amplification of reference gene primers within the assay. To quantify the absolute abundance of each unique TCRbeta CDR3 rearrangement, sequence reads were collapsed and filtered. Productive Simpson clonality was computed per sample as the square root of Simpson's diversity index over productive rearrangements. TCRdb carries this immuneACCESS record with in-frame sequences only. Its versions omit some clonotypes, under half of them owing to an unresolved V gene in the studies checked, with the rest unexplained. D and trimming were read from the DNA, whereas the V and J calls and clone size are those reported in that table. The sample table holds under 200,000 clones, of which approximately 87% were seen once. The top ten clones comprise 3.5% to 4.5% of the sample.

Collaborating institutions collected whole blood in K2EDTA tubes following their own protocols. Collaborator samples were shipped for TCRbeta analysis as frozen whole blood, isolated PBMCs, or DNA extracted from either sample type. Details on this clone: What this receptor recognizes is not known. No base quality information exists; no much larger clone differs at one position.

The CDR3 holds 14 amino acids from the cysteine to the phenylalanine. Only CDR3 DNA is held: 42 bases, read in frame from base 1. The germline V gene supplies CDR1 SGHRS and CDR2 YFSETQ. At the junction V is shortened by 5 bases and J by 5 bases; bases outside the gene matches: 7. The source of this sequence is a man aged 18 to 30 with active or convalescent COVID-19. The chain couples TRBV5-1 to TRBJ2-5; the junction holds 9 bases that match TRBD1. Input material: peripheral blood. For the CDR3, the sequence is CASREQGARETQYF. The DNA sequence is as follows: TGCGCCAGCAGAGAACAGGGGGCGCGCGAGACCCAGTACTTC.